A single TCR beta chain is shown here with its context. The data originate from a study of blood T cell repertoires in COVID-19. At the level of the study: Researchers got acute and convalescent COVID-19 samples from the United States, Italy and Spain. Nucleic acid was either cDNA or gDNA, and it came from T cells, B-cell-depleted T cells, or PBMCs.

Source study methods: Amplification of reference gene primers provided the estimated nucleated cell counts. Sequencing was performed with immunoSEQ multiplex PCR; in TCRdb, only in-frame clones are kept and a portion is missing. The V and J calls and clone size come from that table; D and trimming were worked out from the DNA. The table records some 180,000 clones, approximately 80% of them present only once. V shed 2 bases and J 7 bases; nucleotides not matched to a gene: 6. Germline CDR1 is MDHEN and CDR2 is SYDVKM. This CDR3 is built from 14 residues. Material: peripheral blood. This TCR derives from a woman in her forties or fifties with active or convalescent COVID-19. The chain combines TRBV28 with TRBJ1-2; the match to TRBD1 covers 8 bases. The CDR3 sequence is CASSLIQDRAGYTF. The CDR3 nucleotides read TGTGCCAGCAGTTTAATCCAGGACAGGGCTGGCTACACCTTC.